The 23 T cell receptor beta chains in this list originate from one sample, sequenced in a study of OX40 agonist ivuxolimab in advanced cancers. Only in-frame clones appear in the TCRdb table, and some are missing; sequencing was by immunoSEQ multiplex PCR. Altogether 60,000 to 75,000 clones are present, approximately 83% being singletons, with the ten largest covering about 1.5%. This material consisted of CD4+ or CD8+ T cells sorted from blood, taken in a trial of the OX40 agonist ivuxolimab. The receptors were sampled from an adult with an advanced solid tumor such as melanoma, head and neck, liver or kidney cancer.

The chain couples TRBV6-6 to TRBJ2-4; 10 bases are a match to TRBD1. Germline V gene data show CDR1 as MNHNY and CDR2 as SVGAGI (reference sequence). This CDR3 comprises 14 residues. Trimming removed 6 bases from V and 8 bases from J; junction bases left unmatched: 7. CDR3 sequence: CASSSRDRGDIQYF. The CDR3 nucleotides are TGTGCCAGCAGCAGCCGGGACAGGGGAGACATTCAGTACTTC.

The chain uses TRBV27 and TRBJ2-3, with 11 bases identical to TRBD2. CDR3 size: 16 residues. Germline loops: CDR1 MNHEY, CDR2 SMNVEV (reference sequence). V trimming: 5 bases; J trimming: 6 bases; junction bases outside the gene matches: 10. CDR3 residues: CASSLYSGGASDTQYF. CDR3 coding DNA: TGTGCCAGCAGTCTATATAGCGGGGGGGCGTCCGATACGCAGTATTTT.

The V and J genes are TRBV14 and TRBJ1-3; TRBD1 aligns across 9 bases. This CDR3 spans 16 amino acids. Germline V gene lookup returns CDR1 SGHDN and CDR2 FVKESK. The junction had 7 bases not matched to a gene; V was cut back by 3 bases and J by 4 bases. CDR3 region: CASSQRPGTGGNTIYF. DNA for the CDR3: TGTGCCAGCAGCCAGCGCCCGGGGACAGGGGGAAACACCATATATTTT.

Comment on this clone: In the same sample, other DNA sequences code for this CDR3. The rearrangement links TRBV7-9 to TRBJ1-5; 7 positions match TRBD1. V shed 4 bases and J 2 bases; nucleotides not matched to a gene: 2. This CDR3 spans 14 amino acids. Germline loops: CDR1 SEHNR, CDR2 FQNEAQ (reference sequence). This chain's CDR3 is CASSSGQGNQPQHF. The CDR3 region has the DNA TGTGCCAGCAGCTCAGGACAGGGCAATCAGCCCCAGCATTTT.

The V call is TRBV30, the J call TRBJ1-5; D is ambiguous. The CDR3 spans 13 residues. Looked up from germline, CDR1 is GTSNPN and CDR2 is SVGIG (reference sequence). The V and J ends lost 2 bases and 3 bases respectively, with 8 bases between them. The CDR3 region has the DNA TGTGCCTGGAGTCCCGGGTCCAATCAGCCCCAGCATTTT. Its protein is CAWSPGSNQPQHF.

The rearrangement links TRBV28 to TRBJ2-3, with D hard to call. Looked up from germline, CDR1 is MDHEN and CDR2 is SYDVKM. This CDR3 is built from 12 residues. Trimming pared 6 bases from V and 0 bases from J, leaving 4 bases between. The CDR3 DNA is TGTGCCAGCAGGCGGAGCACAGATACGCAGTATTTT. It yields the protein CASRRSTDTQYF.

The genes are TRBV29-1 and TRBJ2-7; TRBD1 is a possible D gene (5 bases). Trimming took 6 bases from V and 7 from J, leaving 13 bases between them. Germline lookup yields CDR1 SQVTM and CDR2 ANQGSEA. The length of the CDR3 is 11 residues. DNA of the CDR3: TGCAGCGTCGAAAGGGGTAGGGAGCAGTACTTC. Translation: CSVERGREQYF.

This chain uses TRBV14 with TRBJ2-1; 8 bases map to TRBD1. CDR1 and CDR2 from the germline V gene are SGHDN and FVKESK. Trimming took 5 bases from V and 4 from J; bases not matched to a gene: 4. This CDR3 spans 14 amino acids. CDR3 region: CASSTGQGYNEQFF. The CDR3 DNA reads TGTGCCAGCAGCACAGGACAGGGATACAATGAGCAGTTCTTC.

The chain carries TRBV4-1 and TRBJ2-7; TRBD1 aligns across 10 bases. Germline trimming cut 0 bases from V and 3 bases from J; bases unmatched to any gene: 5. Looked up from germline, CDR1 is MGHRA and CDR2 is YSYEKL. This CDR3 comprises 16 residues. CDR3 region: CASSQERDRGFYEQYF. The CDR3 coding sequence is TGCGCCAGCAGCCAAGAACGGGACAGGGGTTTCTACGAGCAGTACTTC.

The chain uses TRBV21-1 and TRBJ1-6. TRBV21-1 is a pseudogene. The CDR3 spans 17 residues. The CDR3 region is CASSKARGSSYNSPLHF. In nucleotides, the CDR3 is TGTGCCAGCAGCAAAGCGCGTGGGAGCTCCTATAATTCACCCCTCCACTTT.

The rearrangement links TRBV30 to TRBJ2-7; 7 nucleotides line up with TRBD2. There are 14 residues in the CDR3. The V gene's germline CDR1 is GTSNPN and CDR2 SVGIG (reference sequence). Trimming at V came to 3 bases and at J to 1 base, leaving 6 bases not matched to a gene. This CDR3 is CAWRLGGGSYEQYF. CDR3 coding DNA: TGTGCCTGGAGGCTGGGGGGGGGATCCTACGAGCAGTACTTC.

The V and J genes are TRBV5-6 and TRBJ1-5; D unresolved. Germline V gives CDR1 SGHDT, CDR2 YYEEEE. This CDR3 has 14 residues. V was pared by 4 bases and J by 1 base, with 9 bases between. The CDR3 sequence: CASSPNRSNQPQHF. As DNA, the CDR3 is TGTGCCAGCAGCCCCAACAGAAGCAATCAGCCCCAGCATTTT.

Only one count was recorded for this clone. The chain recombines TRBV28 with TRBJ1-4; 8 bases agree with TRBD1. This CDR3 region has 14 residues. The germline CDR1 and CDR2 sequences are MDHEN and SYDVKM. V shed 3 bases and J 3 bases; nucleotides not matched to a gene: 0. The CDR3 sequence is CASSLTGANEKLFF. The CDR3 DNA sequence: TGTGCCAGCAGTTTGACAGGGGCTAATGAAAAACTGTTTTTT.

Only a few counts were recorded for this clone. The chain recombines TRBV5-1 with TRBJ1-2, with TRBD1 matching 7 bases. V shed 4 bases, J shed 3 bases, and the junction held 12 bases outside the gene matches. From germline, CDR1 is SGHRS and CDR2 YFSETQ. The CDR3 length is 16 residues. CDR3 region: CASSVGLTGRDYGYTF. CDR3 bases: TGCGCCAGCAGCGTGGGTTTGACAGGGCGGGACTATGGCTACACCTTC.

The chain is built from TRBV6-1 and TRBJ1-2; D might be TRBD1 (5 bases). Germline CDR1 MNHNS, CDR2 SASEGT. The V end was cut by 3 bases, the J end by 12 bases, with 17 bases between. CDR3 length: 13 residues. The CDR3 protein is CASSERLLAGDTF. In DNA form, the CDR3 reads TGTGCCAGCAGTGAGCGCCTGCTAGCGGGGGACACCTTC.

The chain links TRBV7-2 to TRBJ1-6, with a possible D match to TRBD1 (5 bases). The CDR3 is 16 amino acids. Germline V CDR1 and CDR2: SGHTA, FQGNSA. V was shortened by 0 bases and J by 7 bases, with 13 bases between the two germline ends. CDR3: CASSLALGGKNSPLHF. In nucleotides, the CDR3 is TGTGCCAGCAGCTTAGCGTTGGGGGGGAAGAATTCACCCCTCCACTTT.

The chain recombines TRBV19 with TRBJ1-1, with D unresolved. Trimming stripped 5 bases from V and 0 bases from J, with 10 bases between. The CDR3 sequence is 14 residues long. The V gene's germline CDR1 is LNHDA and CDR2 SQIVND (reference sequence). The CDR3 loop reads CASSPDGLNTEAFF. In nucleotides, the CDR3 is TGTGCCAGTAGTCCCGACGGGTTGAACACTGAAGCTTTCTTT.

The chain recombines TRBV5-4 with TRBJ2-6; 9 bases match TRBD1. Trimming took 4 bases from V and 1 from J; bases not matched to a gene: 12. Germline loops: CDR1 SGHNT, CDR2 YYREEE (reference sequence). The CDR3 is made up of 19 amino acids. This CDR3 reads CASSRATTGGPSGANVLTF. In DNA form, the CDR3 reads TGTGCCAGCAGCCGGGCAACGACAGGGGGGCCTTCTGGGGCCAACGTCCTGACTTTC.

The V call is TRBV7-8, the J call TRBJ2-2, with 10 positions matching TRBD2. There are 17 residues in the CDR3. The germline CDR1 and CDR2 sequences are SGHVS and FQNEAQ. With 2 bases clipped from V and 2 bases from J, the junction kept 5 bases outside the gene matches. The CDR3 is CASSLNPSGGNTGELFF. In nucleotides, the CDR3 is TGTGCCAGCAGCTTAAACCCTAGCGGGGGCAACACCGGGGAGCTGTTTTTT.

This clone appeared once. The chain links TRBV5-1 to TRBJ2-7; 10 nucleotides match TRBD1. CDR1 SGHRS and CDR2 YFSETQ come from the germline V gene. The CDR3 sequence is 15 residues long. The junction had 5 bases not matched to a gene; V was cut back by 1 base and J by 4 bases. CDR3 nucleotides: TGCGCCAGCAGCTTGCGTCCGGGACAGGGGTACGAGCAGTACTTC. Its protein is CASSLRPGQGYEQYF. The full variable domain, with the rest looked up from reference TRBV5-1 and TRBJ2-7, is KAGVTQTPRYLIKTRGQQVTLSCSPISGHRSVSWYQQTPGQGLQFLFEYFSETQRNKGNFPGRFSGRQFSNSRSEMNVSTLELGDSALYLCASSLRPGQGYEQYFGPGTRLTVT.

The V gene is TRBV5-1, the J gene TRBJ1-2, with TRBD1 as a possible D gene (6 bases). The CDR3 has 17 residues. V gave up 4 bases and J gave up 4 bases, with 23 bases separating them. Germline CDR1 SGHRS, CDR2 YFSETQ. CDR3 loop: CASSARPGASERYGYTF. CDR3 DNA sequence: TGCGCCAGCAGCGCGCGACCAGGGGCCTCTGAGCGCTATGGCTACACCTTC.

With regard to this clone: An end of the junction differs from the germline gene, which may be a read error. The rearrangement uses TRBV5-8 and TRBJ2-2; 7 nucleotides line up with TRBD2. CDR1 is SGHTS, CDR2 YDEGEE, per germline. CDR3 size: 17 residues. CDR3 in amino acids: CASSLAVIAGPYRGAVF. The DNA of the CDR3 is TGTGCCAGCAGCTTGGCCGTGATAGCGGGTCCTTACCGGGGAGCTGTTTTT.

A single count supports this clone. The J gene is TRBJ1-5, the V gene TRBV19; TRBD1 agrees at 11 bases. The germline CDR1 and CDR2 sequences are LNHDA and SQIVND (reference sequence). J was trimmed by 8 bases and V by 11 bases; bases with no gene match: 11. The CDR3 loop spans 14 amino acids. The chain's CDR3 is CAATDRGLGKPQHF. Here the CDR3 DNA reads TGTGCCGCTACGGACAGGGGGCTCGGTAAGCCCCAGCATTTT.